This T cell receptor (beta chain) was observed in a study of response to subunit inactivated influenza vaccine. TCRdb re-derived calls from the RT-PCR reads in MiXCR, one entry per CDR3 protein. The sample has about 650,000 distinct CDR3 sequences, 12% to 15% seen once. The CDR3 spans 17 residues. In germline, CDR1 is DFQATT, CDR2 SNEGSKA (reference sequence). V was trimmed by 3 bases and J by 6 bases, leaving 24 bases between them. The J gene is TRBJ2-1, the V gene TRBV20-1; TRBD1 or TRBD2 may be the D gene (5 bases each). The TCR was taken from a man aged 50 to 60 who received an inactivated influenza vaccine. The material was PBMCs from blood, obtained 14 to 15 days before vaccination. The CDR3 loop is CSARKVVRGTWGNEQFF. CDR3 coding DNA: TGCAGTGCTAGGAAAGTCGTGAGGGGCACTTGGGGCAATGAGCAGTTCTTC.